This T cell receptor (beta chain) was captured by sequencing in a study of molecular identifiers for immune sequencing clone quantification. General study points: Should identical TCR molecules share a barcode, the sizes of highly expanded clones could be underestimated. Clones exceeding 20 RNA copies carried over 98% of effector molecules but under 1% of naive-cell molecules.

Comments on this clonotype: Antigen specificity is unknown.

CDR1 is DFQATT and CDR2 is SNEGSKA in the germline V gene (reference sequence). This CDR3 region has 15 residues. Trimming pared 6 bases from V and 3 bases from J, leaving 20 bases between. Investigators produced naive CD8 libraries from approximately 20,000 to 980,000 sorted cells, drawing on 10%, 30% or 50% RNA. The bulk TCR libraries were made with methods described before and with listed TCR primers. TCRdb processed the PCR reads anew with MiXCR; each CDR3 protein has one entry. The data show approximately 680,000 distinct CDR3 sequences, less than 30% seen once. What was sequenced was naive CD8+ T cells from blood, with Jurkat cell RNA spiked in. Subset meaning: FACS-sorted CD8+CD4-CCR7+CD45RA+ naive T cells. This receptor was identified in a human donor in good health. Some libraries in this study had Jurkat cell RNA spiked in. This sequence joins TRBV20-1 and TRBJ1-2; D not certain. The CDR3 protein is CSAPRPRASDYGYTF. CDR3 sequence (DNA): TGCAGTGCCCCCCGCCCGAGGGCAAGCGACTATGGCTACACCTTC.